A single sample gave rise to the 25 T cell receptor beta chains below, sequenced in a study of T cell responses to AZD1222 COVID-19 vaccine. Clones were sequenced by immunoSEQ multiplex PCR, and TCRdb holds only the in-frame ones, with some missing. Counted here are about 110,000 clones, approximately 90% occurring once; the ten biggest clones make up 15%. The sequenced sample was peripheral blood, obtained 28 days after the second AZD1222 dose. The receptors come from an adult who received the AZD1222 COVID-19 vaccine.

The gene calls are TRBV6-5 and TRBJ1-2; D gene uncertain. Trimming pared 0 bases from V and 8 bases from J, leaving 10 bases between. The CDR3 sequence is 13 residues long. Germline-derived CDR1 and CDR2 are MNHEY and SVGAGI. The CDR3 sequence is CASSYSGAGGYTF. CDR3 bases: TGTGCCAGCAGTTACTCAGGTGCTGGGGGCTACACCTTC.

This clone was recorded only once. The chain combines TRBV2 with TRBJ2-1; 7 bases are shared with TRBD2. The CDR3 spans 14 residues. Germline V gives CDR1 SNHLY, CDR2 FYNNEI. Trimming at V came to 5 bases and at J to 5 bases, leaving 6 bases not matched to a gene. CDR3 in DNA: TGTGCCAGCAGTAGGGACTACAATAACAATGAGCAGTTCTTC. Translated, it gives CASSRDYNNNEQFF.

The chain combines TRBV3-1 (or the pseudogene TRBV3-2) with TRBJ2-1; possible D gene TRBD1, 7 bases. V was trimmed by 5 bases and J by 6 bases, leaving 14 bases between them. The CDR3 is 14 residues long. Germline CDR1 and CDR2: LGHDT and YNNKEL (reference sequence). For the CDR3, the DNA is TGTGCCAGCAGCGCCTCAGGGGGGTCCAATGAGCAGTTCTTC. Its protein product is CASSASGGSNEQFF.

The rearrangement links TRBV9 to TRBJ2-2; 7 bases agree with TRBD2. The V gene's germline CDR1 is SGDLS and CDR2 YYNGEE. Losses at the gene ends were 0 bases for V and 2 bases for J; bases not matched to a gene: 4. The CDR3 consists of 16 residues. CDR3 region: CASSVGRGINTGELFF. The CDR3, as DNA: TGTGCCAGCAGCGTAGGGCGGGGGATAAACACCGGGGAGCTGTTTTTT.

The genes are TRBV28 and TRBJ2-2, with unresolved D. V lost 5 bases, J lost 10 bases, and 11 bases lay in between. This CDR3 has 12 amino acids. In germline, CDR1 is MDHEN, CDR2 SYDVKM. The CDR3 coding sequence is TGTGCCAGCAGTCCCCGCCGAGAGGAGCTGTTTTTT. Protein sequence: CASSPRREELFF.

J is TRBJ2-7 and V is TRBV15; 9 bases match TRBD2. With 5 bases clipped from V and 3 bases from J, the junction kept 11 bases outside the gene matches. Germline loops: CDR1 LNHNV, CDR2 YYDKDF (reference sequence). The CDR3 sequence is 16 residues long. CDR3 sequence: CATSPLLAGENYEQYF. The CDR3 DNA follows: TGTGCCACCAGCCCTCTACTAGCGGGCGAAAACTACGAGCAGTACTTC.

The CDR3 reads CASSRGTSEAGELFF. The CDR3 DNA is TGCGCCAGCAGCCGGGGGACTAGCGAGGCCGGGGAGCTGTTTTTT. This chain joins TRBV5-1 and TRBJ2-2; the match to TRBD2 covers 10 bases. Germline V CDR1 and CDR2: SGHRS, YFSETQ. The V gene end was trimmed by 4 bases and the J gene end by 6 bases; junction bases not matched to a gene: 6. The CDR3 has 15 amino acids.

The chain links TRBV19 to TRBJ1-5; D is possibly TRBD1 (5 bases). V was pared by 1 base and J by 5 bases, with 6 bases between. From germline, CDR1 is LNHDA and CDR2 SQIVND (reference sequence). This CDR3 comprises 13 residues. The CDR3 here is CASSIGGDQPQHF. As DNA, the CDR3 is TGTGCCAGTAGTATAGGGGGGGATCAGCCCCAGCATTTT.

The V call is TRBV30, the J call TRBJ2-1; D unresolved. The germline V and J ends were trimmed by 3 bases and 9 bases, with 12 bases remaining between them. Germline CDR1 GTSNPN, CDR2 SVGIG (reference sequence). CDR3 size: 12 residues. CDR3 residues: CAWSWLLGEQFF. The CDR3, as DNA: TGTGCCTGGAGCTGGCTCCTCGGTGAGCAGTTCTTC.

The J gene is TRBJ2-3, the V gene TRBV23-1, with 12 bases that match TRBD1. TRBV23-1 is classed as an ORF, of uncertain function. The trim removed 2 bases at V and 6 bases at J, leaving 21 bases unmatched. The CDR3 has 21 amino acids. The CDR3 sequence: CASSQITGQGAVSGMGDTQYF. DNA of the CDR3: TGCGCCAGCAGTCAAATTACGGGACAGGGGGCTGTTAGCGGCATGGGGGATACGCAGTATTTT.

CDR3 nucleotide sequence: TGTGCCAGCAGCTTGTCGACAGGGAACTTCTACGAGCAGTACTTC. This gives the protein CASSLSTGNFYEQYF. The V gene is TRBV5-4, the J gene TRBJ2-7, with TRBD1 identical over 7 bases. This CDR3 region has 15 residues. Trimming removed 1 base from V and 3 bases from J; junction bases left unmatched: 7. CDR1 is SGHNT and CDR2 is YYREEE in the germline V gene (reference sequence).

The rearrangement uses TRBV30 and TRBJ2-1; 12 bases map to TRBD2. The germline V gene has CDR1 GTSNPN and CDR2 SVGIG (reference sequence). Germline trimming cut 4 bases from V and 8 bases from J; bases unmatched to any gene: 9. The CDR3 is 15 residues long. DNA for the CDR3: TGTGCCTGGATCGAGACTAGCGGGAGAATGTATGAGCAGTTCTTC. Translated: CAWIETSGRMYEQFF.

V and J are TRBV28 and TRBJ1-2; D might be TRBD1 (6 bases). This CDR3 has 13 amino acids. The V gene's germline CDR1 is MDHEN and CDR2 SYDVKM. The germline V and J ends were trimmed by 10 bases and 1 base, with 13 bases remaining between them. CDR3 loop: CATTGRINYGYTF. The CDR3 bases are TGTGCCACGACAGGACGGATTAACTATGGCTACACCTTC.

The rearrangement uses TRBV12-1 and TRBJ1-2; TRBD1 is the table's D call, not checked against the DNA. TRBV12-1 is an annotated pseudogene. CDR3 length: 14 residues. The CDR3 DNA follows: TGTGCCAGCAGCTCCGGACAGGGGAGCTATGGCTACACCTTC. Protein product: CASSSGQGSYGYTF.

The V call is TRBV2, the J call TRBJ2-2, with a possible D match to TRBD1 (6 bases). The germline V gene has CDR1 SNHLY and CDR2 FYNNEI. The germline V and J ends were trimmed by 8 bases and 4 bases, with 11 bases remaining between them. The CDR3 runs to 13 residues. The CDR3: CASARQATGELFF. The CDR3 DNA follows: TGTGCCAGCGCGAGACAGGCCACCGGGGAGCTGTTTTTT.

V gene TRBV5-1 combines with J gene TRBJ2-1; TRBD2 might be the D (5 bases). Germline CDR1 reads SGHRS; CDR2 reads YFSETQ. V was clipped by 0 bases and J by 3 bases, with 10 bases between them. This CDR3 comprises 15 residues. The DNA of the CDR3 is TGCGCCAGCAGCTTGGGTAGCGCAGTCTACAATGAGCAGTTCTTC. Translating gives CASSLGSAVYNEQFF.

The chain employs TRBV6-1 and TRBJ2-5, with D tentatively TRBD1 (5 bases). There are 15 residues in the CDR3. From germline, CDR1 is MNHNS and CDR2 SASEGT. V dropped 3 bases and J dropped 4 bases, with 15 bases sitting between them. CDR3 in DNA: TGTGCCAGCAGTGAGGATCAGGGTGAATTAGAGACCCAGTACTTC. Amino acids: CASSEDQGELETQYF.

V and J are TRBV5-4 and TRBJ1-3; D uncertain. The CDR3 extends over 13 amino acids. From germline, CDR1 is SGHNT and CDR2 YYREEE (reference sequence). V was shortened by 0 bases and J by 7 bases, with 8 bases between the two germline ends. The DNA for the CDR3 is TGTGCCAGCAGCTTGGTCGGGGTTAACACCATATATTTT. Encoded protein: CASSLVGVNTIYF.

The chain links TRBV12-3 or TRBV12-4 to TRBJ2-5; TRBD2 aligns across 7 bases. This CDR3 contains 13 residues. After removal of 3 bases from V and 5 bases from J, the junction contained 3 bases not matched to a gene. The CDR3 region has the DNA TGTGCCAGCAGTTTGGGGGGGGAGGAGACCCAGTACTTC. Amino acids: CASSLGGEETQYF.

V and J are TRBV24-1 and TRBJ1-3; unclear D gene. CDR3 size: 13 residues. Between the trimmed V and J ends, which lost 4 bases and 2 bases, there was a span of 5 bases. Looked up from germline, CDR1 is KGHDR and CDR2 is SFDVKD. The CDR3 bases are TGTGCCACCAGTGACGCCCCTGGAAACACCATATATTTT. Translation: CATSDAPGNTIYF.

This clone appeared many times. The chain carries TRBV28 and TRBJ2-7; 10 nucleotides match TRBD1. CDR1 and CDR2 from the germline V gene are MDHEN and SYDVKM. CDR3 length: 15 amino acids. Trimming cost V 8 bases and J 3 bases; bases outside gene matches: 10. The CDR3 loop is CASEPGTGVVYEQYF. The CDR3, as DNA: TGTGCCAGCGAACCCGGGACAGGGGTTGTCTACGAGCAGTACTTC.

This sequence joins TRBV18 and TRBJ2-1; 12 bases match TRBD2. Germline values: CDR1 KGHSH, CDR2 LQKENI. CDR3 length: 18 amino acids. Losses at the gene ends were 4 bases for V and 7 bases for J; bases not matched to a gene: 14. In DNA form, the CDR3 reads TGTGCCAGCTCACAACTACCTATGGGACTAGCGGGTTCGAATGAGCAGTTCTTC. It is translated as CASSQLPMGLAGSNEQFF.

The J gene is TRBJ2-2, the V gene TRBV6-5; D might be TRBD1 (5 bases). Germline lookup yields CDR1 MNHEY and CDR2 SVGAGI. The CDR3 spans 13 residues. For the CDR3, the DNA is TGTGCTTGCCAGGGCCCTAACACCGGGGAGCTGTTTTTT. This encodes CACQGPNTGELFF.

This chain joins TRBV9 and TRBJ2-3, with 10 nucleotides matching TRBD2. CDR1 and CDR2 (germline): SGDLS, YYNGEE. The V and J ends lost 5 bases and 3 bases, in that order; junction bases with no gene match: 3. The CDR3 has 14 residues. The CDR3 region is CASRSGRATDTQYF. The CDR3 coding sequence is TGTGCCAGCAGAAGCGGGAGGGCAACAGATACGCAGTATTTT.

This chain links TRBV5-1 with TRBJ2-1; the D is unclear. In germline, CDR1 is SGHRS, CDR2 YFSETQ. This CDR3 comprises 15 residues. V shed 0 bases and J shed 0 bases, with 7 bases lying between them. The CDR3 bases are TGCGCCAGCAGCTTGGATCCTGGCTCCTACAATGAGCAGTTCTTC. Amino acids: CASSLDPGSYNEQFF.